This T cell receptor beta chain derives from a study of shared T cell receptors in the human thymus. This table comes from immunoSEQ multiplex PCR, and its TCRdb copy is limited to in-frame clones, with some not included. The repertoire holds hundreds of thousands of clones, with 70% to 90% as singletons. The CDR3 has 15 amino acids. The germline gives CDR1 MNHEY, CDR2 SVGAGI. V was pared by 6 bases and J by 4 bases, with 10 bases of the junction left unmatched. This sample also appeared in a second study, on human thymus T cells. This second study notes: Donors consisted of healthy Finnish infants (having corrective surgery for congenital heart defects). Thymus pieces cut out during corrective heart surgery were the tissue that was used. Related research described strongly overlapping thymic repertoires in unrelated people.

The receptor was derived from a girl under three years old with a congenital heart defect. V gene TRBV6-5 combines with J gene TRBJ1-2; TRBD1 agrees at 8 bases. The specimen was thymocytes. The CDR3 DNA sequence: TGTGCCAGCAGCTGGACAGGGAAGCTCTTCTATGGCTACACCTTC. It yields the protein CASSWTGKLFYGYTF.